A single sample gave rise to the 14 T cell receptor beta chains below, sequenced in a study of cytomegalovirus exposure and HLA in healthy donors (dated by TCRdb to about 2017). Libraries were prepared through the immunoSEQ multiplex PCR assay. For the multiplex PCR, a mixture combining 60 forward primers for TCR Vbeta segments and 13 reverse primers for TCR Jbeta segments was used. Imported from immuneACCESS, the table was reduced by TCRdb to in-frame sequences with V and J called. These copies leave out some clones; in studies compared against another copy, an unresolved V gene accounts for under half, and the cause of the remainder is not known. Across this sample there are more than 90,000 clones, with 60% to 85% seen only once. The ten largest clones take up almost 5% of the sample. Sequences were obtained from PBMCs. Receptors originate from a man between 50 and 59 years old in good health and CMV-seropositive.

As regards this clone: The same CDR3 is also encoded by other DNA sequences in this sample. The chain has TRBV5-1 and TRBJ1-1; D gene uncertain. V was clipped by 0 bases and J by 1 base, with 7 bases between them. Germline CDR1 SGHRS, CDR2 YFSETQ. The length of the CDR3 is 14 residues. For the CDR3, the DNA is TGCGCCAGCAGCTTGGGTGGGCAGAACACTGAAGCTTTCTTT. As protein: CASSLGGQNTEAFF.

The J gene is TRBJ2-5, the V gene TRBV6-5; a possible D gene is TRBD2 (6 bases). The CDR3 length is 15 residues. V was trimmed by 2 bases and J by 2 bases, leaving 12 bases between them. Germline loops: CDR1 MNHEY, CDR2 SVGAGI. The CDR3 loop reads CASSYTGLEQETQYF. Here the CDR3 DNA reads TGTGCCAGCAGTTACACGGGACTGGAACAAGAGACCCAGTACTTC.

The V call is TRBV5-1, the J call TRBJ1-2; TRBD1 agrees at 8 bases. The CDR3 extends over 13 amino acids. With V trimmed by 6 bases and J by 5 bases, 6 bases remained unmatched. Germline V CDR1 and CDR2: SGHRS, YFSETQ. Here the CDR3 reads CASTETGDYGYTF. The CDR3 nucleotides are TGCGCCAGCACTGAGACAGGGGATTATGGCTACACCTTC.

The chain recombines TRBV6-1 with TRBJ2-2, with TRBD2 as a possible D gene (6 bases). CDR1 and CDR2 from the germline V gene are MNHNS and SASEGT. The V end lost 4 bases, the J end lost 5 bases, and 23 bases lay between the germline ends. The CDR3 runs 18 residues. The CDR3: CASSGSPGGQRTTGELFF. DNA of the CDR3: TGTGCCAGCAGTGGTTCCCCTGGAGGGCAAAGGACGACCGGGGAGCTGTTTTTT.

The rearrangement uses TRBV30 and TRBJ1-1; D may be TRBD1 (5 bases). The V end was cut by 2 bases, the J end by 4 bases, with 11 bases between. The germline V gene has CDR1 GTSNPN and CDR2 SVGIG (reference sequence). CDR3 size: 13 residues. The CDR3 here is CAWSRQGGTEAFF. CDR3 bases: TGTGCCTGGAGTAGGCAGGGAGGCACTGAAGCTTTCTTT.

This clone was seen a handful of times. The chain carries TRBV5-1 and TRBJ2-7; TRBD2 matches at 11 bases. The germline gives CDR1 SGHRS, CDR2 YFSETQ. The CDR3 totals 16 residues. With 0 bases clipped from V and 6 bases from J, the junction kept 8 bases outside the gene matches. CDR3 in DNA: TGCGCCAGCAGCTTGGCCCAAACTAGCGGGAGCGGCGAGCAGTACTTC. It translates to CASSLAQTSGSGEQYF.

This clone was counted only a few times. The chain uses TRBV19 and TRBJ2-5, with 7 bases fitting TRBD1. Per the germline V gene, CDR1 is LNHDA and CDR2 is SQIVND (reference sequence). J lost 5 bases, V lost 5 bases, and 11 bases had no gene match. The CDR3 runs to 15 residues. The CDR3 DNA is TGTGCCAGTAGTCCCCGACAGGGATTCGGTGAGACCCAGTACTTC. Translation: CASSPRQGFGETQYF.

CDR3 sequence reads: CASSESGTGGEKLFF. The CDR3 DNA is TGTGCCAGCAGTGAAAGTGGAACAGGGGGCGAAAAACTGTTTTTT. This sequence joins TRBV25-1 and TRBJ1-4; 9 nucleotides line up with TRBD1. This CDR3 has 15 amino acids. Germline values: CDR1 MGHDK, CDR2 SYGVNS. V was clipped by 2 bases and J by 8 bases; unmatched bases: 6.

The J gene is TRBJ1-2, the V gene TRBV7-8; D remains ambiguous. The CDR3 extends over 15 amino acids. Trimming cost V 5 bases and J 0 bases, with 13 bases left between them. Germline V CDR1 and CDR2: SGHVS, FQNEAQ. This chain's CDR3 is CASSPGWMANYGYTF. The CDR3 DNA is TGTGCCAGCAGCCCAGGTTGGATGGCTAACTATGGCTACACCTTC.

The chain couples TRBV6-1 to TRBJ2-2; D is unresolved. V was shortened by 2 bases and J by 0 bases, with 10 bases between the two germline ends. CDR3 length equals 16 residues. Germline V lookup: CDR1 MNHNS, CDR2 SASEGT. As DNA, the CDR3 is TGTGCCAGCAGTGAACAGGTCCTCGCGAACACCGGGGAGCTGTTTTTT. It is translated as CASSEQVLANTGELFF.

This CDR3 is CASSIAGGTDTQYF. The CDR3 DNA reads TGCGCCAGCAGCATAGCGGGGGGCACAGATACGCAGTATTTT. This chain connects TRBV5-1 to TRBJ2-3; 9 nucleotides align to TRBD2. The germline V gene has CDR1 SGHRS and CDR2 YFSETQ. This CDR3 has 14 residues. After removal of 4 bases from V and 1 base from J, the junction contained 1 base not matched to a gene.

This rearrangement joins TRBV30 to TRBJ1-2; D is undetermined. CDR1 and CDR2 from the germline V gene are GTSNPN and SVGIG (reference sequence). V was trimmed by 6 bases and J by 4 bases, leaving 21 bases between them. The CDR3 is 15 amino acids. CDR3 region: CACRDQTFAGYGYTF. The CDR3 coding sequence is TGTGCCTGCCGAGACCAGACCTTCGCGGGCTATGGCTACACCTTC.

The V gene is TRBV6-6, the J gene TRBJ1-2, with D tentatively TRBD1 (6 bases). This CDR3 has 16 residues. V was clipped by 5 bases and J by 0 bases, with 16 bases between them. Germline CDR1 is MNHNY and CDR2 is SVGAGI (reference sequence). CDR3 coding DNA: TGTGCCAGCAGTCTAAGTCGGGACATGGCTAACTATGGCTACACCTTC. The encoded protein is CASSLSRDMANYGYTF.

The chain couples TRBV6-4 to TRBJ2-2, with 7 bases that match TRBD2. This CDR3 is built from 14 residues. The ends lost 4 bases at V and 3 bases at J; junction bases unmatched: 2. Germline CDR1 and CDR2: MRHNA and SNTAGT. The CDR3, as DNA: TGTGCCAGCAGTGCTAGCGGCTACACCGGGGAGCTGTTTTTT. Protein product: CASSASGYTGELFF.